Below, 24 T cell receptor beta chains from the same sample are listed, as sequenced in a study of cytomegalovirus exposure and HLA in healthy donors. The PCR had 60 Vbeta and 13 Jbeta primers. The data were produced by immunoSEQ multiplex PCR, yet TCRdb's version contains in-frame clones alone and is incomplete. The sample has tens of thousands of clones. Input material: PBMCs. These receptors all stem from a human donor in good health.

This rearrangement joins TRBV19 to TRBJ1-2; tentatively, D is TRBD1 (6 bases). Germline loops: CDR1 LNHDA, CDR2 SQIVND (reference sequence). This CDR3 is 12 amino acids long. V gave up 3 bases and J gave up 5 bases, with 7 bases separating them. In DNA form, the CDR3 reads TGTGCCAGTAGTATCGGACAGTATGGCTACACCTTC. Protein: CASSIGQYGYTF.

The chain uses TRBV19 and TRBJ2-1; 9 bases match TRBD1. CDR1 and CDR2 from the germline V gene are LNHDA and SQIVND (reference sequence). This CDR3 has 14 amino acids. With V trimmed by 6 bases and J by 7 bases, 7 bases remained unmatched. CDR3 nucleotides: TGTGCCAGTAGAGGGACAGGGCGGCGGAATGAGCAGTTCTTC. This codes for CASRGTGRRNEQFF.

On this clone: Germline and junction disagree at one end, which may indicate a read error. The same CDR3 can be traced to other DNA sequences in this sample. The chain carries TRBV5-1 and TRBJ1-6, with D perhaps TRBD1 (5 bases). This CDR3 has 14 residues. CDR1 and CDR2 from the germline V gene are SGHRS and YFSETQ. DNA of the CDR3: TGCGCCAGCAGCTTAGGGGATCGGAATTCACCCCTACACTTT. Amino acids: CASSLGDRNSPLHF.

The V gene is TRBV7-6, the J gene TRBJ1-1, with D possibly TRBD1 on 5 matching bases. The CDR3 runs 13 residues. V dropped 1 base and J dropped 6 bases, with 9 bases sitting between them. In germline, CDR1 is SGHVS, CDR2 FNYEAQ. Written as DNA, the CDR3 is TGTGCCAGCAGCTTAGGGGGGGACTCTGAAGCTTTCTTT. Protein: CASSLGGDSEAFF.

The V gene is TRBV6-6, the J gene TRBJ2-7; weak D call: TRBD2 (6 bases). The CDR3 runs to 16 residues. Germline V CDR1 and CDR2: MNHNY, SVGAGI (reference sequence). Trimming took 0 bases from V and 2 from J, leaving 14 bases between them. CDR3 nucleotide sequence: TGTGCCAGCAGTTACTCGAGAGCGGCGGGAACCTACGAGCAGTACTTC. As protein: CASSYSRAAGTYEQYF.

The chain uses TRBV6-5 and TRBJ2-7, with 10 bases lining up with TRBD1. From germline, CDR1 is MNHEY and CDR2 SVGAGI. J lost 7 bases, V lost 6 bases, and 12 bases had no gene match. This CDR3 has 15 residues. The CDR3 DNA reads as TGTGCCAGCAGAACTGACAGGGGGCAAGAGGGAGAGCAGTACTTC. Translation: CASRTDRGQEGEQYF.

This chain connects TRBV2 to TRBJ1-1; 9 bases are a match to TRBD1. Germline trimming cut 6 bases from V and 6 bases from J; bases unmatched to any gene: 8. This CDR3 spans 14 amino acids. CDR1 and CDR2 from the germline V gene are SNHLY and FYNNEI. The CDR3 DNA follows: TGTGCCAGCAGCGGGGACAGGGTCGACGCTGAAGCTTTCTTT. It specifies CASSGDRVDAEAFF.

A word on this clone: The junction shows a germline mismatch at one end, possibly a read error. The chain joins TRBV11-1 to TRBJ1-1; D remains ambiguous. In germline, CDR1 is SGHAT, CDR2 FQDESV (reference sequence). The length of the CDR3 is 12 residues. The CDR3 nucleotides are TGTGCCAGCAGCCTTTCTAACAGTGAAGCTTTCTTT. This encodes CASSLSNSEAFF.

This rearrangement joins TRBV4-1 to TRBJ2-1; weak D call: TRBD1 (6 bases). The CDR3 loop spans 15 amino acids. Germline CDR1 reads MGHRA; CDR2 reads YSYEKL. V lost 2 bases, J lost 5 bases, and 13 bases lay in between. CDR3 nucleotide sequence: TGCGCCAGCAGCCAAACGACAGGAGGTGACAATGAGCAGTTCTTC. This encodes CASSQTTGGDNEQFF.

The rearrangement joins TRBV6-5 to TRBJ2-5; 7 nucleotides agree with TRBD2. This CDR3 has 15 residues. Per germline, CDR1 MNHEY and CDR2 SVGAGI. After removal of 10 bases from V and 1 base from J, the junction contained 12 bases not matched to a gene. CDR3: CATRRGWQPQETQYF. In DNA form, the CDR3 reads TGTGCCACCCGGCGGGGGTGGCAGCCCCAAGAGACCCAGTACTTC.

This chain joins TRBV6-6 and TRBJ1-2, with D tentatively TRBD1 (6 bases). The CDR3 spans 15 residues. In germline, CDR1 is MNHNY, CDR2 SVGAGI (reference sequence). With 0 bases removed from V and 2 bases from J, the gap between germline ends came to 10 bases. The DNA for the CDR3 is TGTGCCAGCAGTTACTCGACAGGCCAGAACTATGGCTACACCTTC. As protein: CASSYSTGQNYGYTF.

V gene TRBV27 combines with J gene TRBJ2-7; possible D gene TRBD1, 6 bases. CDR1 MNHEY and CDR2 SMNVEV come from the germline V gene (reference sequence). CDR3 length equals 14 residues. V was cut by 5 bases and J by 3 bases, with 14 bases left in between. This CDR3 is CASSRDRPLYEQYF. In DNA form, the CDR3 reads TGTGCCAGCAGTAGAGACAGGCCCCTCTACGAGCAGTACTTC.

The chain combines TRBV5-6 with TRBJ2-7; the D gene is possibly TRBD1 (6 bases). V shed 3 bases and J shed 6 bases, with 10 bases lying between them. The CDR3 is 12 residues long. Germline V gives CDR1 SGHDT, CDR2 YYEEEE. The chain's CDR3 is CASSWTVTEQYF. For the CDR3, the DNA is TGTGCCAGCAGCTGGACAGTAACCGAGCAGTACTTC.

This chain links TRBV2 with TRBJ2-7, with 7 bases matching TRBD1. Per the germline V gene, CDR1 is SNHLY and CDR2 is FYNNEI. J gave up 2 bases and V 5 bases, and 9 bases lay outside the gene matches. The CDR3 loop spans 15 amino acids. CDR3 in amino acids: CASSPGGQGAYEQYF. The CDR3 DNA sequence: TGTGCCAGCAGTCCTGGTGGGCAGGGGGCCTACGAGCAGTACTTC.

The rearrangement joins TRBV11-2 to TRBJ2-7; 9 bases agree with TRBD2. The CDR3 loop spans 18 amino acids. From germline, CDR1 is SGHAT and CDR2 FQNNGV. Germline trimming cut 5 bases from V and 2 bases from J; bases unmatched to any gene: 16. CDR3 sequence (DNA): TGTGCCAGCAGCGCGCGATCCCCGACTAGCGGCAGCGCCTACGAGCAGTACTTC. Encoded protein: CASSARSPTSGSAYEQYF.

V gene TRBV6-1 combines with J gene TRBJ2-3, with a possible D match to TRBD2 (5 bases). The CDR3 runs to 13 residues. Per the germline V gene, CDR1 is MNHNS and CDR2 is SASEGT. Deletions cut 1 base from V and 3 bases from J, with 5 bases between. The CDR3 DNA reads TGTGCCAGCAGTGAAGGCGGGACAGATACGCAGTATTTT. Protein product: CASSEGGTDTQYF.

The chain combines TRBV30 with TRBJ2-3, with a weak D call TRBD1 (6 bases). This CDR3 region has 15 residues. Deletions cut 3 bases from V and 2 bases from J, with 15 bases between. Per the germline V gene, CDR1 is GTSNPN and CDR2 is SVGIG (reference sequence). CDR3 residues: CAWRIGQLYTDTQYF. The CDR3 nucleotides read TGTGCCTGGAGAATTGGACAGTTATACACAGATACGCAGTATTTT.

The rearrangement uses TRBV6-6 and TRBJ2-1, with D possibly matching TRBD1 (5 bases). This CDR3 region has 14 residues. V was pared by 2 bases and J by 5 bases, with 10 bases between. The germline V gene has CDR1 MNHNY and CDR2 SVGAGI (reference sequence). The CDR3, as DNA: TGTGCCAGCAGTTACAGCAGGGTCGACAATGAGCAGTTCTTC. Amino acids: CASSYSRVDNEQFF.

The chain couples TRBV2 to TRBJ1-3; D might be TRBD1 (5 bases). This CDR3 is 14 amino acids long. In germline, CDR1 is SNHLY, CDR2 FYNNEI. Trimming stripped 6 bases from V and 1 base from J, with 10 bases between. The CDR3 sequence: CASSGGLSGNTIYF. The CDR3 DNA reads as TGTGCCAGCAGCGGGGGACTGTCTGGAAACACCATATATTTT. The full variable domain, completed using reference TRBV2 and TRBJ1-3, is EPEVTQTPSHQVTQMGQEVILRCVPISNHLYFYWYRQILGQKVEFLVSFYNNEISEKSEIFDDQFSVERPDGSNFTLKIRSTKLEDSAMYFCASSGGLSGNTIYFGEGSWLTVV.

The gene calls are TRBV7-9 and TRBJ1-2; no reliable D call. Germline CDR1 reads SEHNR; CDR2 reads FQNEAQ (reference sequence). V dropped 2 bases and J dropped 7 bases, with 8 bases sitting between them. There are 12 residues in the CDR3. This CDR3 is CASSLKGGGYTF. CDR3 coding DNA: TGTGCCAGCAGCTTAAAGGGAGGTGGCTACACCTTC.

V is TRBV5-5 and J is TRBJ2-7; 8 bases map to TRBD1. The V segment lost 4 bases and the J segment 0 bases; nucleotides outside the gene matches: 6. CDR1 is SGHKS, CDR2 YYEKEE, per germline (reference sequence). This CDR3 is built from 15 residues. CDR3 sequence reads: CASSAGQASSYEQYF. CDR3 coding DNA: TGTGCCAGCAGCGCGGGACAGGCAAGCTCCTACGAGCAGTACTTC.

The V and J genes are TRBV4-2 and TRBJ1-2; 7 nucleotides match TRBD1. Trimming removed 3 bases from V and 10 bases from J; junction bases left unmatched: 5. CDR1 is LGHNA, CDR2 YNFKEQ, per germline. This CDR3 contains 12 residues. CDR3 residues: CASSQATGSYTF. As DNA, the CDR3 is TGTGCCAGCAGCCAGGCGACAGGGTCCTACACCTTC.

A word on this clone: Compared with germline, one end of the junction differs, possibly owing to a read error. J is TRBJ2-5 and V is TRBV18, with a weak D call TRBD1 (6 bases). Near its end, the DNA agrees better with TRBJ2-7, so the J call may be wrong. The germline V gene encodes CDR1 KGHSH and CDR2 LQKENI. The CDR3 length is 14 residues. The CDR3 nucleotides read TGTGCCGGCTCACCGGGGCAGGGGTCCTACGAGCAGTACTTC. Residues: CAGSPGQGSYEQYF.

The chain couples TRBV29-1 to TRBJ1-1; TRBD1 might be the D (5 bases). There are 13 residues in the CDR3. The germline V gene encodes CDR1 SQVTM and CDR2 ANQGSEA. V lost 3 bases and J lost 6, with 14 bases in between. Here the CDR3 reads CSVDETGDSEAFF. The CDR3 DNA reads TGCAGCGTTGATGAGACGGGGGATTCTGAAGCTTTCTTT.